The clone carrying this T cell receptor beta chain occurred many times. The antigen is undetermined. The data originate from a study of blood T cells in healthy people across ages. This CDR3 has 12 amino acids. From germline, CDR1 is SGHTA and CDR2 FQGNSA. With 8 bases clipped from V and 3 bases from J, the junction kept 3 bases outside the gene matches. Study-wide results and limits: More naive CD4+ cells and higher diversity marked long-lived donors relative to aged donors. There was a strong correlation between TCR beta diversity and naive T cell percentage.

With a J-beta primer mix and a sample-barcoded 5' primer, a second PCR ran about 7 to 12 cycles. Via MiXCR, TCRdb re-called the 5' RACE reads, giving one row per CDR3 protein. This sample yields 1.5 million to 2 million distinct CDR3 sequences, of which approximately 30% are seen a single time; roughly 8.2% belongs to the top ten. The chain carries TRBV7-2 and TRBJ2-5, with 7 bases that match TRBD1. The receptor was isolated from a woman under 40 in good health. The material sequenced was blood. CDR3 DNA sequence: TGTGCCAGCCGAGGACAGGAAGAGACCCAGTACTTC. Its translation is CASRGQEETQYF.